This TCR beta chain derives from a study of chemoradiotherapy in HPV16-positive cancers. The CDR3 is 18 amino acids. Trimming cost V 1 base and J 0 bases; bases outside gene matches: 6. Germline lookup yields CDR1 SGDLS and CDR2 YYNGEE. Libraries were prepared by immunoSEQ multiplex PCR; TCRdb keeps only in-frame clonotypes and omits some of them. In the table there are 12,000 or so clones, around 87% of which are singletons. The chain links TRBV9 to TRBJ2-2; the match to TRBD2 covers 10 bases. This TCR came from a human donor with HPV-associated anogenital cancer. The source material was blood, sampled from a patient who underwent chemoradiotherapy. The CDR3 spells CASSVKGLAHANTGELFF. CDR3 bases: TGTGCCAGCAGCGTAAAGGGACTAGCGCATGCGAACACCGGGGAGCTGTTTTTT.